This TCR beta chain stems from a study of shared clonotypes between healthy human individuals. Broader study findings: Clonotypes that were shared across a handful of donors made up around 4.6% of naive CD4 clonotypes.

Per the authors' pipeline: In the immunoSEQ data, sequences were junction-only and lacked quality scores, so filtering differed. Repertoires were generated with immunoSEQ multiplex PCR, while TCRdb's copy carries only in-frame clones and drops some. V and J calls plus clone size are reproduced from that table; the DNA served to infer D and trimming. The sample records about 2.1 million clones, roughly 93% being singletons. Trimming took 5 bases from V and 8 from J; bases not matched to a gene: 15. Germline loops: CDR1 MDHEN, CDR2 SYDVKM. The CDR3 runs to 16 residues. Naive CD8 cells were CD45RO-negative, positively selected for CCR7, excluding terminally differentiated effector memory CD45RA+ cells. In regard to this clone: Antigen unknown.

The chain joins TRBV28 to TRBJ2-1, with 7 bases fitting TRBD2. The clonotype comes from a man between 18 and 29 years old in good health. Some clones in this sample may be carry-over from other donors' samples. Sequencing was performed on naive CD8+ T cells from PBMCs. CDR3 in amino acids: CASSPFWREFKDEQFF. CDR3 sequence (DNA): TGTGCCAGCAGTCCCTTCTGGCGGGAGTTTAAGGATGAGCAGTTCTTC.